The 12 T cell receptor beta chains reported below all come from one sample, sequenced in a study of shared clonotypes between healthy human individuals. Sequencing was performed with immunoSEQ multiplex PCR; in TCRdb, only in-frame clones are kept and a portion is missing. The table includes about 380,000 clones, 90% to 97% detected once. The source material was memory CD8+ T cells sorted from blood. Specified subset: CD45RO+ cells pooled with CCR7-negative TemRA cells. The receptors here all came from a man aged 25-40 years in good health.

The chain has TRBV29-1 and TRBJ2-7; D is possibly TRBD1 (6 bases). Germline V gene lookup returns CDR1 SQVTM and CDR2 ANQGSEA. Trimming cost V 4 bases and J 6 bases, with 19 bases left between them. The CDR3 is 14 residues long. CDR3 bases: TGCAGCGTTGGCCGGACAGCAGTACTCGGCGAGCAGTACTTC. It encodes CSVGRTAVLGEQYF.

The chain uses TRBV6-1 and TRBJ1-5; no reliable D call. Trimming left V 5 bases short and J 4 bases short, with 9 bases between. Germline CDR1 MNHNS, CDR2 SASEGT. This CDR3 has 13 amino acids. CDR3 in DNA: TGTGCCAGCAGTCGACATGCTAATCAGCCCCAGCATTTT. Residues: CASSRHANQPQHF.

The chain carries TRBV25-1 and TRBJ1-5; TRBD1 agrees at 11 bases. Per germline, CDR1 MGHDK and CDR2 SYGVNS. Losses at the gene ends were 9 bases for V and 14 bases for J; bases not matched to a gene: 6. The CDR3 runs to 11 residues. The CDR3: CARPGQGGEHF. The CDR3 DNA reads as TGTGCCAGACCGGGACAGGGGGGGGAGCATTTT.

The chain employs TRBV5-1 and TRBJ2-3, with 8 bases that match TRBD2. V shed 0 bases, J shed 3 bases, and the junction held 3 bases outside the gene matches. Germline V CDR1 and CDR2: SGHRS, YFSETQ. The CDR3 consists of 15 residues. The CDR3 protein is CASSLESGRTDTQYF. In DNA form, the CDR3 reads TGCGCCAGCAGCTTGGAGAGCGGGAGAACAGATACGCAGTATTTT.

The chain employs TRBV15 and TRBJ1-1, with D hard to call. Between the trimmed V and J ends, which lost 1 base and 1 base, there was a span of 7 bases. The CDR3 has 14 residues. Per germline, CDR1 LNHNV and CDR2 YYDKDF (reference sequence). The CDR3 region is CATSRGPGNTEAFF. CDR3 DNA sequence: TGTGCCACCAGCAGAGGTCCGGGGAACACTGAAGCTTTCTTT. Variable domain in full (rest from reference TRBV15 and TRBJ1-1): DAMVIQNPRYQVTQFGKPVTLSCSQTLNHNVMYWYQQKSSQAPKLLFHYYDKDFNNEADTPDNFQSRRPNTSFCFLDIRSPGLGDTAMYLCATSRGPGNTEAFFGQGTRLTVV.

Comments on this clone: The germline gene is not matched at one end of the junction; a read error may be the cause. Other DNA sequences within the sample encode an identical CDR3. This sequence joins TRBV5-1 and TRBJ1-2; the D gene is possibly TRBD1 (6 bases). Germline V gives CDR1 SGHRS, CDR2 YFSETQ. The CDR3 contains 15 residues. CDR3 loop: CASSLAVGGADGYTF. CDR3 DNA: TGTGCCAGCAGCTTGGCCGTGGGGGGCGCGGATGGCTACACCTTC.

The CDR3 DNA reads as TGTGCCAGCAGCGTAGCTGTCGGGAGTGGTGAAAAACTGTTTTTT. This translates into CASSVAVGSGEKLFF. V gene TRBV9 combines with J gene TRBJ1-4; D is unclear. V shed 0 bases and J shed 7 bases, with 13 bases lying between them. The germline V gene encodes CDR1 SGDLS and CDR2 YYNGEE. The CDR3 runs to 15 residues.

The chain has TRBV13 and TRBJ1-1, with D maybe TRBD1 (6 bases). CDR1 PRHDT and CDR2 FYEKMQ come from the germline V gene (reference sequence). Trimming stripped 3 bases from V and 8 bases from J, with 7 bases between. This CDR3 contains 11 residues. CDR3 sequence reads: CASSLGTEAFF. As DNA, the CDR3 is TGTGCCAGCAGCTTGGGGACAGAAGCTTTCTTT.

CDR3 sequence reads: CASSPPTPGGGYTF. For the CDR3, the DNA is TGCGCCAGCAGCCCCCCGACACCTGGAGGTGGCTACACCTTC. This chain links TRBV5-1 with TRBJ1-2, with D unclear. Trimming removed 4 bases at V and 7 bases at J, with 17 bases between. The length of the CDR3 is 14 residues. Germline loops: CDR1 SGHRS, CDR2 YFSETQ.

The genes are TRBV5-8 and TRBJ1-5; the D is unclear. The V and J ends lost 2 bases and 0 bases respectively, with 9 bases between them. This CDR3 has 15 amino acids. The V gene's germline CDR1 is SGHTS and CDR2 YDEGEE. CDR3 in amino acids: CASSLTGNSNQPQHF. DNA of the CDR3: TGTGCCAGCAGCTTAACGGGAAATAGCAATCAGCCCCAGCATTTT.

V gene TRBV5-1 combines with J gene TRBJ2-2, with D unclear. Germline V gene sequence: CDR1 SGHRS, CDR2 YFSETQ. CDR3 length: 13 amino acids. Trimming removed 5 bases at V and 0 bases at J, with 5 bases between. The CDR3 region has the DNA TGCGCCAGCAGGGGTCCGAACACCGGGGAGCTGTTTTTT. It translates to CASRGPNTGELFF.

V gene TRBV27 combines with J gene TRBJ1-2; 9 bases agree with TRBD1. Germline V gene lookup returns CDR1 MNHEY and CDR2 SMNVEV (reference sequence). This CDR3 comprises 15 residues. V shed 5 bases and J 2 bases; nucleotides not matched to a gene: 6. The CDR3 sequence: CASSPQTGGNYGYTF. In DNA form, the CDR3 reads TGTGCCAGCAGTCCCCAGACAGGGGGAAACTATGGCTACACCTTC.